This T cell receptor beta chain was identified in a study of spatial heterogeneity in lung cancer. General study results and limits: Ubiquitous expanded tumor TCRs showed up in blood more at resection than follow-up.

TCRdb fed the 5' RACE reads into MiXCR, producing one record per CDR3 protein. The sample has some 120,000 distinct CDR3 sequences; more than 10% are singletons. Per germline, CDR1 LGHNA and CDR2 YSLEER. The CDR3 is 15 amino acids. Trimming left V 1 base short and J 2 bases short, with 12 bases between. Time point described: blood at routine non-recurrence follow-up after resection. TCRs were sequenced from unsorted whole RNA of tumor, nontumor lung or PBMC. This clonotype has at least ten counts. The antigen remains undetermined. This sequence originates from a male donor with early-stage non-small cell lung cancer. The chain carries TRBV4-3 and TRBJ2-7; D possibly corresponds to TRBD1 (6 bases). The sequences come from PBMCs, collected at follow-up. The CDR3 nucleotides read TGCGCCAGCAGCCAAGCAGGGGCGAGCGCCTACGAGCAGTACTTC. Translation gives CASSQAGASAYEQYF.